Below are 3 T cell receptor beta chains sequenced from a single sample in a study of T cells in Graves' hyperthyroidism and ophthalmopathy. Amplification of TCR beta CDR3 regions used RNA as the template. The study used the HTBI primer set for a first-round RT-PCR of the TCR CDR3. TCRdb processed the multiplex PCR reads anew with MiXCR; each CDR3 protein has one entry. The table records over 700,000 distinct CDR3 sequences, about 35% of them present only once. What was sequenced was blood. These receptors were taken from a woman aged 40 to 50 with Graves' hyperthyroidism.

V and J are TRBV2 and TRBJ1-2, with a tentative D call TRBD1 (5 bases). This CDR3 has 14 residues. The V end was cut by 6 bases, the J end by 8 bases, with 19 bases between. Germline V gene sequence: CDR1 SNHLY, CDR2 FYNNEI. The CDR3 spells CASRERWGRRGYTF. In nucleotides, the CDR3 is TGTGCCAGCAGAGAACGGTGGGGGAGAAGGGGCTACACCTTC.

Comments on this clonotype: Compared with germline, one end of the junction differs, possibly owing to a read error. DNA of the CDR3: TGTGCCAGCAGTTACTCGCTCGGCAGGGGAGATGAAAAACTGGTTTTT. Its protein is CASSYSLGRGDEKLVF. This chain connects TRBV6-5 to TRBJ1-4; a possible D gene is TRBD1 (6 bases). Germline V lookup: CDR1 MNHEY, CDR2 SVGAGI. The CDR3 spans 16 residues.

The rearrangement links TRBV10-3 to TRBJ2-3; 10 bases line up with TRBD2. V shed 7 bases, J shed 5 bases, and the junction held 6 bases outside the gene matches. Germline V lookup: CDR1 ENHRY, CDR2 SYGVKD. This CDR3 comprises 14 residues. The CDR3 region has the DNA TGTGCCATCAAGCCTAGCGGGAGAGAAGATACGCAGTATTTT. Translation gives CAIKPSGREDTQYF.